These T cell receptor beta chains were read from a single sample in a study of blood T cell repertoires in COVID-19. Clones were read by immunoSEQ multiplex PCR, and TCRdb kept only the in-frame ones, dropping some. This table holds about 110,000 clones, about 88% found once. Sequencing was carried out using peripheral blood. These receptors all come from a human donor in a cohort sampled during active COVID-19. Both conserved end residues are part of each CDR3. A D gene is named only where the DNA matches it firmly. Some rows have no size entry. The others give once, few or many, or a class for an expanded clone.

j_gene	v_gene	abundance	d_gene	CDR3aa	CDR3nt
TRBJ2-5	TRBV3-1/TRBV3-2	-	TRBD2	CASSPPLAEQETQYF	TGTGCCAGCAGCCCACCACTAGCGGAGCAAGAGACCCAGTACTTC
TRBJ1-5	TRBV19	-	-	CASSIGPGAGQPQHF	TGTGCCAGTAGTATAGGCCCAGGGGCAGGTCAGCCCCAGCATTTT
TRBJ2-7	TRBV6-5	-	-	CASSYHGQRGGEQYF	TGTGCCAGCAGTTACCACGGACAAAGGGGTGGCGAGCAGTACTTC
TRBJ2-3	TRBV19	-	-	CASSIDRTAPSTDTQYF	TGTGCCAGTAGTATAGATCGGACAGCCCCGAGCACAGATACGCAGTATTTT
TRBJ1-5	TRBV5-6	-	-	CASSLGANQPQHF	TGTGCCAGCAGCTTGGGTGCGAATCAGCCCCAGCATTTT
TRBJ2-7	TRBV11-2	-	TRBD1	CASSFGTGRYEQYF	TGTGCCAGCAGCTTCGGGACAGGCCGCTACGAGCAGTACTTC
TRBJ1-4	TRBV5-1	-	-	CASPGQPTEKLFF	TGCGCCAGCCCCGGACAGCCTACCGAAAAACTGTTTTTT
TRBJ2-2	TRBV7-9	-	TRBD2	CASSSPIPAGGGNTGELFF	TGTGCCAGCAGCTCGCCAATTCCAGCGGGAGGTGGGAACACCGGGGAGCTGTTTTTT
TRBJ1-5	TRBV30	few	-	CAWSVPGLGSNQPQHF	TGTGCCTGGAGTGTACCAGGGTTGGGAAGCAATCAGCCCCAGCATTTT
TRBJ2-7	TRBV2	-	TRBD2	CASSGLVAGAYEQYF	TGTGCCAGCAGTGGGCTGGTAGCGGGGGCCTACGAGCAGTACTTC
TRBJ2-7	TRBV7-9	-	-	CASSLGVFYEQYF	TGTGCCAGCAGCTTAGGTGTCTTCTACGAGCAGTACTTC
TRBJ2-5	TRBV5-3	-	TRBD1	CARSLGAGGIGETQYF	TGTGCCAGAAGCTTGGGTGCAGGGGGCATAGGGGAGACCCAGTACTTC
TRBJ2-1	TRBV18	-	TRBD2	CASSPRLAGDNEQFF	TGTGCCAGCTCACCACGACTAGCGGGGGACAATGAGCAGTTCTTC
TRBJ2-1	TRBV27	-	-	CASSSTGYTYNEQFF	TGTGCCAGCAGTTCAACAGGGTATACCTACAATGAGCAGTTCTTC
TRBJ2-1	TRBV11-1	-	-	CASSLAQNNEQFF	TGTGCCAGCAGCTTAGCACAGAACAATGAGCAGTTCTTC
TRBJ1-1	TRBV6-4	-	-	CASSEEEYTEAFF	TGTGCCAGCAGTGAAGAGGAGTACACTGAAGCTTTCTTT
TRBJ2-2	TRBV2	-	-	CASSVRETGELFF	TGTGCCAGCAGTGTTCGAGAAACCGGGGAGCTGTTTTTT
TRBJ1-2	TRBV7-9	-	-	CASSSATLNYGYTF	TGTGCCAGCAGCTCGGCGACACTTAACTATGGCTACACCTTC
TRBJ1-6	TRBV7-3	few	TRBD1	CASSASRDRNSPLHF	TGTGCCAGCAGCGCCTCCCGGGACAGGAATTCACCCCTCCACTTT
TRBJ2-3	TRBV4-1	-	TRBD2	CASSHLAGAADTQYF	TGCGCCAGCAGCCACCTAGCGGGAGCCGCAGATACGCAGTATTTT
TRBJ2-1	TRBV29-1	-	-	CSILPPRPSSYNEQFF	TGCAGCATTCTCCCCCCGAGGCCCAGCTCCTACAATGAGCAGTTCTTC
TRBJ2-1	TRBV27	-	-	CASTSRGTYNEQFF	TGTGCCAGCACTAGCAGGGGAACCTACAATGAGCAGTTCTTC
TRBJ1-6	TRBV19	few	-	CASSFDSSYNSPLHF	TGTGCCAGTAGTTTTGACAGCTCCTATAATTCACCCCTCCACTTT
TRBJ1-1	TRBV27	once	-	CASTGDLNTEAFF	TGTGCCAGCACGGGGGATTTGAACACTGAAGCTTTCTTT
TRBJ1-5	TRBV19	-	-	CASRAGGYAEQPQHF	TGTGCCAGTAGGGCGGGGGGGTACGCGGAACAGCCCCAGCATTTT
TRBJ2-1	TRBV5-1	-	-	CASSPEGRRALTLYNEQFF	TGCGCCAGCAGCCCCGAAGGTCGGCGGGCCCTAACCCTTTACAATGAGCAGTTCTTC
TRBJ2-3	TRBV11-3	-	TRBD2	CASSSTVGGSTDTQYF	TGTGCCAGCAGCTCAACAGTCGGGGGGAGCACAGATACGCAGTATTTT
TRBJ2-7	TRBV4-2	once	-	CASSQRSAGTPTYEQYF	TGTGCCAGCAGCCAACGTTCCGCGGGTACTCCTACCTACGAGCAGTACTTC
TRBJ1-5	TRBV19	-	-	CASSKSQVSNQPQHF	TGTGCCAGCTCTAAAAGTCAGGTTAGCAATCAGCCCCAGCATTTT
TRBJ1-2	TRBV6-5	once	TRBD1	CASSFGGGIYGYTF	TGTGCCAGCTCCTTCGGAGGGGGCATCTATGGCTACACCTTC